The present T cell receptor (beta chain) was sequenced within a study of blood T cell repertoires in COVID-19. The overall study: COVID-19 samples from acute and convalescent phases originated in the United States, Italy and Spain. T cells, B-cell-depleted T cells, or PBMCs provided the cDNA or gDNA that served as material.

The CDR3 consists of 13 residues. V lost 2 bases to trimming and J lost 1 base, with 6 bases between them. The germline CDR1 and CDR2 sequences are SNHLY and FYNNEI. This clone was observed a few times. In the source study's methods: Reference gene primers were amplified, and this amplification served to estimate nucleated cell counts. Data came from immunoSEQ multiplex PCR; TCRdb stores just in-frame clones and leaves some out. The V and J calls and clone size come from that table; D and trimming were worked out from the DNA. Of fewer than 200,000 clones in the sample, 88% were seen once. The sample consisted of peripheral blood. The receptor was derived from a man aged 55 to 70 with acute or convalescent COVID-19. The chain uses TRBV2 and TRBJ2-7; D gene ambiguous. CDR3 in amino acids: CASSESVSYEQYF. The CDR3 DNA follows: TGTGCCAGCAGTGAATCAGTATCCTACGAGCAGTACTTC. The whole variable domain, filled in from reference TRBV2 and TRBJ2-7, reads EPEVTQTPSHQVTQMGQEVILRCVPISNHLYFYWYRQILGQKVEFLVSFYNNEISEKSEIFDDQFSVERPDGSNFTLKIRSTKLEDSAMYFCASSESVSYEQYFGPGTRLTVT.